The T cell receptor (beta chain) described here comes from a study of T-cell memory formation after mild COVID-19. For the study at large: Largely donor-specific TCR clusters were found.

This clonotype was observed a few times. In germline, CDR1 is SGHTA, CDR2 FQGTGA. With 6 bases removed from V and 2 bases from J, the gap between germline ends came to 14 bases. The CDR3 loop spans 14 amino acids. Using its own MiXCR run on the 5' RACE reads, TCRdb lists one record per CDR3 protein. The sample lists around 200,000 distinct CDR3 sequences; under 30% were seen once. The TCR originated in an adult woman who had mild COVID-19 (a few samples of this study predate the infection). Cell type and time point are not known. V gene TRBV7-3 combines with J gene TRBJ2-7, with D perhaps being TRBD1 or TRBD2 (5 bases each). Sequenced material: PBMCs or a T cell subset sorted from them (not recorded which). The CDR3 nucleotides read TGTGCCAGCAGATACCCACGGGGCCCCTACGAGCAGTACTTC. Its protein is CASRYPRGPYEQYF.